This note documents a single T cell receptor beta chain sequence. MiXCR, applied by TCRdb to the RT-PCR reads, yields one record per CDR3 protein. The sample includes around 600,000 distinct CDR3 sequences, around 11% of them seen just once. The sample is drawn from a study of response to subunit inactivated influenza vaccine. These sequences were also reported in another study, on T cells expressing NK-cell markers. As that report states: TCR beta libraries carry UMIs added by 5'RACE template switching. Also leading the CD3+CD56-NKG2C+ fraction in several donors were these clonotypes.

This specimen consisted of PBMCs from blood, obtained on the day of vaccination. The origin of this receptor is a man aged 50 to 59 who received an inactivated influenza vaccine.

Here the CDR3 DNA reads TGTGCCAGCAGCCCCCCCGGGACAGCATACAATGAGCAGTTCTTC. Its translation is CASSPPGTAYNEQFF. The chain has TRBV7-8 and TRBJ2-1; TRBD1 agrees at 7 bases. The CDR3 loop spans 15 amino acids. V shed 5 bases, J shed 4 bases, and the junction held 8 bases outside the gene matches. In germline, CDR1 is SGHVS, CDR2 FQNEAQ.